This T cell receptor beta chain was observed in a study of blood T cell repertoires in COVID-19. Study details: The cDNA or gDNA used as material had been derived from T cells, B-cell-depleted T cells, or PBMCs.

Sequencing used immunoSEQ multiplex PCR; TCRdb keeps in-frame clones, though not all of them. The sample records approximately 13,000 clones, roughly 80% being singletons. The specimen was peripheral blood. This clonotype was obtained from a man aged 35 to 55 with active or convalescent COVID-19.

The CDR3 region is CAWSVSGGKLCSGNTIYF. The CDR3 coding sequence is TGTGCCTGGAGTGTGTCAGGGGGAAAGCTTTGCTCTGGAAACACCATATATTTT. This chain connects TRBV30 to TRBJ1-3; 7 bases are a match to TRBD1. Germline CDR1 reads GTSNPN; CDR2 reads SVGIG (reference sequence). J gave up 0 bases and V 0 bases, and 11 bases lay outside the gene matches. The CDR3 contains 18 residues.